This T cell receptor beta chain was sequenced during a study of cytomegalovirus exposure and HLA in healthy donors. Donors had nominal health at sampling but likely had unrecorded immune exposures. Findings of the study overall: Sequence variants that were highly shared formed a cluster that was likely a sequencing artifact.

Trimming removed 7 bases from V and 7 bases from J; junction bases left unmatched: 6. This CDR3 is built from 14 residues. Germline V gene sequence: CDR1 MNHNS, CDR2 SASEGT. As to this clone: Antigen unknown.

Primers: 60 Vbeta forward and 13 Jbeta reverse. Clones were sequenced by immunoSEQ multiplex PCR, and TCRdb holds only the in-frame ones, with some missing. Recorded for this sample: 100,000 to 150,000 clones. This clonotype was sampled from a man aged 18 to 30 in good health and CMV-seronegative. Sequenced sample: PBMCs. The chain is built from TRBV6-1 and TRBJ1-4; 10 bases are a match to TRBD1. CDR3 loop: CASTLRDRGEKLFF. CDR3 DNA: TGTGCCAGCACATTGAGGGACAGGGGTGAAAAACTGTTTTTT.